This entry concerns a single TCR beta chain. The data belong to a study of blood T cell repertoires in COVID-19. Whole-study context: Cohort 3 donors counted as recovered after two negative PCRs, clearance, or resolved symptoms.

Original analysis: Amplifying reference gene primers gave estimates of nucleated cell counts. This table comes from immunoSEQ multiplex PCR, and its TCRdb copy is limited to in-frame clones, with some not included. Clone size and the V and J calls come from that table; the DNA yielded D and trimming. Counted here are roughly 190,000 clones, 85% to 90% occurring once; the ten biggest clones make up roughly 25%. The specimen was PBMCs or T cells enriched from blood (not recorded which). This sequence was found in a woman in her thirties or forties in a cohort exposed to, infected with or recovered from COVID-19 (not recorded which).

CDR3 bases: TGTGCCAGCAGTCGACACTCGAACACTGAAGCTTTCTTT. This encodes CASSRHSNTEAFF. V usage is TRBV6-2 or TRBV6-3 and J usage is TRBJ1-1; D unresolved. The length of the CDR3 is 13 residues. V was clipped by 5 bases and J by 1 base, with 8 bases between them. CDR1 is MNHEY and CDR2 is SVGEGT in the germline V gene.